These 7 T cell receptor beta chains came from one sample sequenced in a study of T cell responses to AZD1222 COVID-19 vaccine. The method was immunoSEQ multiplex PCR; TCRdb's version includes in-frame clones alone and lacks a portion of them. The repertoire holds roughly 150,000 clones, 85% to 90% seen once, with about a tenth in the top ten. The sequencing here drew on peripheral blood, taken 28 days after the second AZD1222 dose. The receptors derive from an adult who received the AZD1222 COVID-19 vaccine.

This clone was detected only once. This chain uses TRBV6-2 or TRBV6-3 with TRBJ1-5; 7 bases agree with TRBD1. The CDR3 loop spans 13 amino acids. V lost 4 bases, J lost 4 bases, and 1 base stayed unmatched. Germline V gives CDR1 MNHEY, CDR2 SVGEGT. CDR3 loop: CASSSGQNQPQHF. In DNA, the CDR3 is TGTGCCAGCAGTTCGGGACAGAATCAGCCCCAGCATTTT.

This rearrangement joins TRBV28 to TRBJ1-1, with 7 nucleotides matching TRBD1. Germline V gene sequence: CDR1 MDHEN, CDR2 SYDVKM. V shed 5 bases, J shed 5 bases, and the junction held 5 bases outside the gene matches. CDR3 size: 13 residues. The CDR3 nucleotides read TGTGCCAGCAGTACAGGGGTAAAAACTGAAGCTTTCTTT. It encodes CASSTGVKTEAFF.

V usage is TRBV7-2 and J usage is TRBJ2-1, with 10 bases aligning to TRBD2. J was trimmed by 6 bases and V by 5 bases; bases with no gene match: 10. The V gene's germline CDR1 is SGHTA and CDR2 FQGNSA. This CDR3 spans 16 amino acids. The CDR3 protein is CASSPRPSGSSNEQFF. The DNA for the CDR3 is TGTGCCAGCAGCCCGAGGCCTAGCGGGAGTAGCAATGAGCAGTTCTTC.

The rearrangement uses TRBV5-1 and TRBJ2-7; 8 nucleotides align to TRBD1. Germline CDR1 is SGHRS and CDR2 is YFSETQ. There are 15 residues in the CDR3. Trimming removed 0 bases from V and 3 bases from J; junction bases left unmatched: 5. Here the CDR3 reads CASSLGQGSIYEQYF. The CDR3 DNA is TGCGCCAGCAGCTTGGGACAGGGGTCTATCTACGAGCAGTACTTC.

The chain couples TRBV24-1 to TRBJ2-2; 7 nucleotides line up with TRBD2. In germline, CDR1 is KGHDR, CDR2 SFDVKD. The CDR3 length is 16 residues. J was trimmed by 3 bases and V by 5 bases; bases with no gene match: 8. This CDR3 reads CATSAASGTYTGELFF. The DNA for the CDR3 is TGTGCCACCAGTGCGGCTAGCGGAACCTACACCGGGGAGCTGTTTTTT.

V gene TRBV3-1 (or the pseudogene TRBV3-2) combines with J gene TRBJ2-1, with D maybe TRBD2 (6 bases). The V gene lost 6 bases and the J gene lost 4 bases, with 22 bases spanning the gap. This CDR3 region has 17 residues. Germline CDR1 is LGHDT and CDR2 is YNNKEL (reference sequence). The CDR3 here is CASSRKAGRQPYNEQFF. The DNA for the CDR3 is TGTGCCAGCAGTCGAAAGGCGGGACGGCAGCCTTACAATGAGCAGTTCTTC.

The V gene is TRBV3-1 (or the pseudogene TRBV3-2), the J gene TRBJ2-7; D is unresolved. The germline gives CDR1 LGHDT, CDR2 YNNKEL (reference sequence). There are 12 residues in the CDR3. The V end lost 4 bases, the J end lost 4 bases, and 8 bases lay between the germline ends. The CDR3 coding sequence is TGTGCCAGCAGCCCGGACGGGTACGAGCAGTACTTC. The encoded protein is CASSPDGYEQYF.